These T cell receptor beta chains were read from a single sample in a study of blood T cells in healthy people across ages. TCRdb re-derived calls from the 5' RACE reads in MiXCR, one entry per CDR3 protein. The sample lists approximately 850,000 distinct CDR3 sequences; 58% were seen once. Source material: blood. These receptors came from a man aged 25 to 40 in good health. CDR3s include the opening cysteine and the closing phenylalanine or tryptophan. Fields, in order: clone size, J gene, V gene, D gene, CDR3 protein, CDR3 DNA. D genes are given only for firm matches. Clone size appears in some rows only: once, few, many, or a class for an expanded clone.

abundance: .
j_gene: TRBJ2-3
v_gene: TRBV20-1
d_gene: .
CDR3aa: CSATWDGGHLSTDTQYF
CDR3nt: TGCAGTGCAACGTGGGACGGAGGGCACCTTAGCACAGATACGCAGTATTTT

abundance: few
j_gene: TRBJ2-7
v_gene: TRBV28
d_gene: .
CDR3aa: CASSQPLGEQYF
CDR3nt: TGTGCCAGCAGCCAGCCCTTGGGGGAGCAGTACTTC

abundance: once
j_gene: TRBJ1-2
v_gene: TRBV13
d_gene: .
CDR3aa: CASSSGGGSNYGYTF
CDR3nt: TGTGCCAGCAGCTCCGGTGGGGGAAGCAACTATGGCTACACCTTC

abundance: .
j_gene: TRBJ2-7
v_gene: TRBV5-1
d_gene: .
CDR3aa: CASSYVGDMAGEQYF
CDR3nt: TGCGCCAGCAGTTACGTCGGGGATATGGCGGGCGAGCAGTACTTC

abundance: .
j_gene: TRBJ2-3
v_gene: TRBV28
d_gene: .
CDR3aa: CASMTIREQYF
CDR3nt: TGTGCCAGCATGACCATCAGGGAGCAGTATTTT

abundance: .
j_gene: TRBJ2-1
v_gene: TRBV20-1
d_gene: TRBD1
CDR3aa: CSAGTGTGTNEQFF
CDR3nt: TGCAGTGCTGGAACCGGGACAGGGACAAATGAGCAGTTCTTC

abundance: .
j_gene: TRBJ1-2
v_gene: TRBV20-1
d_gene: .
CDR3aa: CSARVSSYYGYTF
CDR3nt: TGCAGTGCTAGAGTGTCGTCATACTATGGCTACACCTTC

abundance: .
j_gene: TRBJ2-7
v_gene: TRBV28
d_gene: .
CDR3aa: CASSLAGEGFHEQYF
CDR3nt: TGTGCCAGCAGTTTAGCGGGCGAGGGCTTCCACGAGCAGTACTTC

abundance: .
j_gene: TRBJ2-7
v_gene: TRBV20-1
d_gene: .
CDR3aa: CSPREEAYEQYF
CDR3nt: TGCAGTCCCCGGGAAGAGGCCTACGAGCAGTACTTC

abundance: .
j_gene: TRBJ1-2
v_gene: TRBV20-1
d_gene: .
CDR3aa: CSATPGGSYGYTF
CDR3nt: TGCAGTGCTACTCCGGGGGGCAGCTATGGCTACACCTTC

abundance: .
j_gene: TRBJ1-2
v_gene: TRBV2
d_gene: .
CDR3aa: CASSERGRTDGYTF
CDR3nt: TGTGCCAGCAGTGAACGGGGTAGGACTGATGGCTACACCTTC

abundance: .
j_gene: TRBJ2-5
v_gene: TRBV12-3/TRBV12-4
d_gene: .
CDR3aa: CASSYLIVGTPQETQYF
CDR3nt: TGTGCCAGCAGTTACCTCATCGTTGGGACTCCACAAGAGACCCAGTACTTC

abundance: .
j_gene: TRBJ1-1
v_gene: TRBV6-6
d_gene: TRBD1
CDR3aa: CASSYPGTGDEAFF
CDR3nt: TGTGCCAGCAGTTACCCGGGGACAGGGGATGAAGCTTTCTTT

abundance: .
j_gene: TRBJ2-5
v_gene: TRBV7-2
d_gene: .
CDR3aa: CASSFLVGKETQYF
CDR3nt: TGTGCCAGCAGCTTTTTAGTCGGTAAAGAGACCCAGTACTTC

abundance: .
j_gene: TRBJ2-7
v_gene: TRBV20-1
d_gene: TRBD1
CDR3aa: CSASDRPYEQYF
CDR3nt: TGCAGTGCCTCGGACAGGCCGTACGAGCAGTACTTC